The following is a T cell receptor beta chain sequence with its context. The assay was immunoSEQ multiplex PCR, and TCRdb's table has in-frame clones only and misses some. The table lists about 270,000 clones, 80% to 90% of them singletons. These data come from a study of blood T cell repertoires in COVID-19. Study members were between about 18 and 100 years old and lived in around 24 US regions. Assignment of participants to cohorts was predicated upon participant-reported clinical history. From germline, CDR1 is MDHEN and CDR2 SYDVKM. The CDR3 length is 16 residues. V shed 6 bases, J shed 5 bases, and the junction held 10 bases outside the gene matches.

The sequenced sample was PBMCs or T cells enriched from blood (not recorded which). The sequence was collected from a woman younger than 45 with acute COVID-19. The V call is TRBV28, the J call TRBJ2-2; 9 bases are a match to TRBD2. The CDR3 loop reads CASSGASGIFTGELFF. For the CDR3, the DNA is TGTGCCAGCAGCGGGGCTAGCGGGATCTTTACCGGGGAGCTGTTTTTT. The whole variable domain, remainder taken from reference TRBV28 and TRBJ2-2, is DVKVTQSSRYLVKRTGEKVFLECVQDMDHENMFWYRQDPGLGLRLIYFSYDVKMKEKGDIPEGYSVSREKKERFSLILESASTNQTSMYLCASSGASGIFTGELFFGEGSRLTVL.